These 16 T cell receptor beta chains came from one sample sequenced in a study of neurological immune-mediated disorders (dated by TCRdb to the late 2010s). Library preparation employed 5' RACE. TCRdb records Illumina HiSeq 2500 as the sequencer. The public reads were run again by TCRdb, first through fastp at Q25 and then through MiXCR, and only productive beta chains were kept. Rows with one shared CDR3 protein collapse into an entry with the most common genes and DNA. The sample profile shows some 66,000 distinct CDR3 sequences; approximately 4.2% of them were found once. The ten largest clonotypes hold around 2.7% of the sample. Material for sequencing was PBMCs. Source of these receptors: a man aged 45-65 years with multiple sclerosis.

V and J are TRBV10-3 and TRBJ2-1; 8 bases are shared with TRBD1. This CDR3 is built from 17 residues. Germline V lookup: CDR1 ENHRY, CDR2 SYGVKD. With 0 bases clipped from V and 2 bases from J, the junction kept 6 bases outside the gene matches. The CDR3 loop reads CAISESITGGTYNEQFF. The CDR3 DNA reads TGTGCCATCAGTGAGTCCATCACAGGGGGGACCTACAATGAGCAGTTCTTC.

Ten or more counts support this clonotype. The CDR3 protein is CSARNGGSNEKLFF. DNA for the CDR3: TGCAGTGCTAGAAATGGGGGGAGTAATGAAAAACTGTTTTTT. V is TRBV20-1 and J is TRBJ1-4; D is perhaps TRBD1 (5 bases). Trimming removed 2 bases at V and 4 bases at J, with 11 bases between. Germline V gene lookup returns CDR1 DFQATT and CDR2 SNEGSKA (reference sequence). The CDR3 totals 14 residues.

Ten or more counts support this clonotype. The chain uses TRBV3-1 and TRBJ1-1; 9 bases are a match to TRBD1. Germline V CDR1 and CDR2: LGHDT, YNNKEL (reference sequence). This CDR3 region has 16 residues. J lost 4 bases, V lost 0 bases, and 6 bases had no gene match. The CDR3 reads CASSQDGETGGTEAFF. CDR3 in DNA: TGTGCCAGCAGCCAAGACGGTGAGACAGGGGGCACTGAAGCTTTCTTT.

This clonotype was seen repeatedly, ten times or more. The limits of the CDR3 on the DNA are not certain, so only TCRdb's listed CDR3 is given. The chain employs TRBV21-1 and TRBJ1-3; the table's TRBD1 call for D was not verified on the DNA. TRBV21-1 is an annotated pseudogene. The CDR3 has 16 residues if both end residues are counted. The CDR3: CASSKVAGGSGNTIYF.

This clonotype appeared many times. In nucleotides, the CDR3 is TGTGCCAGCAGCACGACCACTGGACTACCCCCTGCCACAGATACGCAGTATTTT. This sequence encodes CASSTTTGLPPATDTQYF. The V and J genes are TRBV5-6 and TRBJ2-3; a weak D match, TRBD2 (6 bases). Trimming shortened V by 4 bases and J by 2 bases, and 23 bases separated the two germline ends. The germline V gene has CDR1 SGHDT and CDR2 YYEEEE. The CDR3 loop spans 18 amino acids.

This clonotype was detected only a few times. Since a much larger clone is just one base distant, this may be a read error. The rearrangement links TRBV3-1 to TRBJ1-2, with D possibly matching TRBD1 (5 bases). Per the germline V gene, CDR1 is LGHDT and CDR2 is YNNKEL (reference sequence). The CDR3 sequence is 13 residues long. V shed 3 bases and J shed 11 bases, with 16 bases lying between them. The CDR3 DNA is TGTGCCAGCAGCCACGAAACCAGGGCGGAGTACACCTTC. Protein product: CASSHETRAEYTF.

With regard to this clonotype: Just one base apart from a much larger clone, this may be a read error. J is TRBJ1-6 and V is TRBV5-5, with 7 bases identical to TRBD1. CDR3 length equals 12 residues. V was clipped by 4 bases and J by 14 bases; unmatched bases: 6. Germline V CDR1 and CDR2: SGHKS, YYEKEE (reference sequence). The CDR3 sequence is CASSTGTASLHF. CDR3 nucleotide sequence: TGTGCCAGCAGCACCGGGACAGCATCCCTCCACTTT.

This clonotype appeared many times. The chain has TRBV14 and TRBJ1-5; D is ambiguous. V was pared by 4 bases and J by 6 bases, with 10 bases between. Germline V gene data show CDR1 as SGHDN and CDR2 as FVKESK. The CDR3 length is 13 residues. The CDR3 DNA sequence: TGTGCCAGCAGCCCCTGGGAGGGTCAGCCCCAGCATTTT. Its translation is CASSPWEGQPQHF.

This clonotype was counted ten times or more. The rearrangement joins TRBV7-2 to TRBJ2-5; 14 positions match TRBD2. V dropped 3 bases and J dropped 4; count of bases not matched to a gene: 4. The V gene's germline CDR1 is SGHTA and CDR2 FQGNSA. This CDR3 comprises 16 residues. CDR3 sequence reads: CASSLGLAGARETQYF. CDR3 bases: TGTGCCAGCAGCTTGGGACTAGCGGGGGCTCGAGAGACCCAGTACTTC.

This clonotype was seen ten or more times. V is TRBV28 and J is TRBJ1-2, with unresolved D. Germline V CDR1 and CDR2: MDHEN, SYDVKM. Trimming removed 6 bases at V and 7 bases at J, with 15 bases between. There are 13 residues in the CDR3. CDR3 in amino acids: CASSLVGGGGYTF. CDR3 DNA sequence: TGTGCCAGCAGCTTGGTTGGCGGTGGTGGCTACACCTTC.

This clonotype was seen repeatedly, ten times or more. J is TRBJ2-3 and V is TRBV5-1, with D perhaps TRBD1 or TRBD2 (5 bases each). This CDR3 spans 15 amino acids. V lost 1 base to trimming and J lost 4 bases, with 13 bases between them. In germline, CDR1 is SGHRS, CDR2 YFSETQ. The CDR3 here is CASSLSGGTADTQYF. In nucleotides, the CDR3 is TGCGCCAGCAGCTTGTCCGGTGGGACGGCAGATACGCAGTATTTT.

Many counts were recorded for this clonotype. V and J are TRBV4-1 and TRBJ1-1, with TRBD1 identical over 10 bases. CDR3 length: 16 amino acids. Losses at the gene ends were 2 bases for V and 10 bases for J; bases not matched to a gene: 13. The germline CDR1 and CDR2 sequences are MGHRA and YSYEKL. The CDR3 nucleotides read TGCGCCAGCAGCCAATCAACCAGACAGGGGGCGCCGGTAGCTTTCTTT. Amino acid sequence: CASSQSTRQGAPVAFF.

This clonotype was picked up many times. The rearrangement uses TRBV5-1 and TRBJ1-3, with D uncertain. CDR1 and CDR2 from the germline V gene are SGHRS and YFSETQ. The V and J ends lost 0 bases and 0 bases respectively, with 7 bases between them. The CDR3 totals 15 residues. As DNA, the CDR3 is TGCGCCAGCAGCTTGGCAGGCAACTCTGGAAACACCATATATTTT. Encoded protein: CASSLAGNSGNTIYF.

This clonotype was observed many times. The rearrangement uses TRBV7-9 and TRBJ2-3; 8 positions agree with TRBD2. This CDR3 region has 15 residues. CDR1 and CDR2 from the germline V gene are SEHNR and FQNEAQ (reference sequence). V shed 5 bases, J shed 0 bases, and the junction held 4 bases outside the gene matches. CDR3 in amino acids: CASSPERGSTDTQYF. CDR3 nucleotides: TGTGCCAGCAGCCCGGAGCGGGGGAGCACAGATACGCAGTATTTT.

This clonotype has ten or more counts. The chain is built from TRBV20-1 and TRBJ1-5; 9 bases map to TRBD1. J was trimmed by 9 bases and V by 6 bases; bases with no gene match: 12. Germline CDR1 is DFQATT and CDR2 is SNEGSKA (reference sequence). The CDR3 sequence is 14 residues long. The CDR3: CSATPGQGLGPQHF. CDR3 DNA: TGCAGTGCCACCCCGGGACAGGGATTAGGGCCCCAGCATTTT.

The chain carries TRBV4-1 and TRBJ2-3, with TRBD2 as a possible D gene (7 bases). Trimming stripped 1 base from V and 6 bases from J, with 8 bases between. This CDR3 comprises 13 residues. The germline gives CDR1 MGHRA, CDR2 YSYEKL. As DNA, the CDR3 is TGCGCCAGCAGCCAAGGGGGGGGCGATACGCAGTATTTT. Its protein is CASSQGGGDTQYF.